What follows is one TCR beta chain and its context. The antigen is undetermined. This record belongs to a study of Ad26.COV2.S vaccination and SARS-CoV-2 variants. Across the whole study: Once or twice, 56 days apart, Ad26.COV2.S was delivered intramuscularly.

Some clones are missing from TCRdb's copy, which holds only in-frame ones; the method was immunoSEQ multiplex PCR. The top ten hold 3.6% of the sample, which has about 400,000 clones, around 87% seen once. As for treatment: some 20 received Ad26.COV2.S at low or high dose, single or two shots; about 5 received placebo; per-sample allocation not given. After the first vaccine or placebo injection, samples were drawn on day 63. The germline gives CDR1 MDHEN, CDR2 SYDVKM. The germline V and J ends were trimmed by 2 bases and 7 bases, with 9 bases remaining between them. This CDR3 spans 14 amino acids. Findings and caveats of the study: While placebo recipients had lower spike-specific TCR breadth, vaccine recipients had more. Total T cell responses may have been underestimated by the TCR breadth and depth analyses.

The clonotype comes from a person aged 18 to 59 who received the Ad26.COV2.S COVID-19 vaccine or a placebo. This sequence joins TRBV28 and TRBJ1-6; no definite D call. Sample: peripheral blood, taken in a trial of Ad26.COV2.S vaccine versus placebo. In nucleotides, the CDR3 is TGTGCCAGCAGTTTAGTACAGATCAATTCACCCCTCCACTTT. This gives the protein CASSLVQINSPLHF.